The 8 T cell receptor beta chains below all came from one sample that was sequenced in a study of identifying expanded T cells in peripheral blood. Sequencing was performed with immunoSEQ multiplex PCR; in TCRdb, only in-frame clones are kept and a portion is missing. Of over 85,000 clones in the sample, about nine tenths are singletons; the top ten hold 14%. The specimen was blood. All receptors derive from a person aged 18 to 70 in good health.

The CDR3 coding sequence is TGCGCCAGCAGCACCGGGGGCGGTGAGCAGTTCTTC. Translating it yields CASSTGGGEQFF. The rearrangement links TRBV5-1 to TRBJ2-1; the D call may be TRBD1 or TRBD2 (6 bases each). CDR1 is SGHRS and CDR2 is YFSETQ in the germline V gene. With 4 bases removed from V and 9 bases from J, the gap between germline ends came to 11 bases. The CDR3 consists of 12 residues.

J is TRBJ2-2 and V is TRBV10-3; TRBD2 aligns across 8 bases. Germline CDR1 ENHRY, CDR2 SYGVKD. The CDR3 length is 15 residues. Trimming removed 4 bases from V and 5 bases from J; junction bases left unmatched: 6. The CDR3 sequence: CAISVLAGETGELFF. In nucleotides, the CDR3 is TGTGCCATCAGTGTTCTAGCGGGCGAGACCGGGGAGCTGTTTTTT.

The chain uses TRBV6-6 and TRBJ2-3, with D perhaps matching TRBD1 (6 bases). The germline V gene encodes CDR1 MNHNY and CDR2 SVGAGI (reference sequence). The V gene lost 4 bases and the J gene lost 5 bases, with 13 bases spanning the gap. The CDR3 spans 14 residues. CDR3 sequence: CASSLDSVEDTQYF. CDR3 nucleotide sequence: TGTGCCAGCAGTTTGGACAGTGTGGAAGATACGCAGTATTTT.

The chain combines TRBV7-9 with TRBJ2-3, with D possibly called TRBD1 or TRBD2 (7 bases each). The V gene's germline CDR1 is SEHNR and CDR2 FQNEAQ (reference sequence). The germline V and J ends were trimmed by 5 bases and 1 base, with 13 bases remaining between them. The CDR3 is 15 amino acids. CDR3 sequence: CASSPRGGGTDTQYF. CDR3 nucleotides: TGTGCCAGCAGCCCCAGGGGGGGCGGCACAGATACGCAGTATTTT. The full variable domain, with the rest looked up from reference TRBV7-9 and TRBJ2-3, is DTGVSQNPRHKITKRGQNVTFRCDPISEHNRLYWYRQTLGQGPEFLTYFQNEAQLEKSRLLSDRFSAERPKGSFSTLEIQRTEQGDSAMYLCASSPRGGGTDTQYFGPGTRLTVL.

This chain uses TRBV7-6 with TRBJ2-2, with D possibly TRBD2 on 6 matching bases. Germline V CDR1 and CDR2: SGHVS, FNYEAQ. This CDR3 contains 17 residues. The germline V and J ends were trimmed by 1 base and 2 bases, with 14 bases remaining between them. The CDR3 coding sequence is TGTGCCAGCAGCTTAGGAATCGGGGGACCAAACACCGGGGAGCTGTTTTTT. This translates into CASSLGIGGPNTGELFF. Filled out from reference TRBV7-6 and TRBJ2-2, the complete variable domain reads GAGVSQSPRYKVTKRGQDVALRCDPISGHVSLYWYRQALGQGPEFLTYFNYEAQQDKSGLPNDRFSAERPEGSISTLTIQRTEQRDSAMYRCASSLGIGGPNTGELFFGEGSRLTVL.

This clone appeared a single time. The V call is TRBV4-2, the J call TRBJ2-7; 7 bases map to TRBD2. This CDR3 comprises 15 residues. V was pared by 3 bases and J by 4 bases, with 9 bases of the junction left unmatched. Per the germline V gene, CDR1 is LGHNA and CDR2 is YNFKEQ. The CDR3: CASSQASGTGYEQYF. In nucleotides, the CDR3 is TGTGCCAGCAGCCAGGCCAGCGGGACGGGATACGAGCAGTACTTC.

This chain's CDR3 is CASSRRDRGSQGYTF. For the CDR3, the DNA is TGTGCCAGCAGCCGCCGGGACAGGGGTTCTCAGGGCTACACCTTC. This chain uses TRBV13 with TRBJ1-2; 10 positions agree with TRBD1. Germline CDR1 and CDR2: PRHDT and FYEKMQ (reference sequence). The trim removed 5 bases at V and 8 bases at J, leaving 11 bases unmatched. The CDR3 runs 15 residues.

This chain connects TRBV6-1 to TRBJ1-5; a weak D match, TRBD1 (6 bases). Germline CDR1 reads MNHNS; CDR2 reads SASEGT. The CDR3 runs to 15 residues. Deletions cut 4 bases from V and 3 bases from J, with 13 bases between. The DNA for the CDR3 is TGTGCCAGCAGTGGGTCAGGGGTGCACAATCAGCCCCAGCATTTT. Its translation is CASSGSGVHNQPQHF.